This T cell receptor (beta chain) was profiled in a study of breast tumors, draining lymph nodes, adjacent tissues. Axillary draining lymph nodes of breast cancer patients supplied the node samples. Using its own MiXCR run on the multiplex PCR reads, TCRdb lists one record per CDR3 protein. The sample carries roughly 80,000 distinct CDR3 sequences, about 21% recorded once. This clonotype was seen many times. The antigen remains undetermined. Overall study results and limits: The data were judged consistent with most tumor T cells coming from lymph node and expanding in tumor. Compared with basal-like, luminal-like tumors shared significantly more repertoire with nontumor tissue. Compared with lymph nodes, tumors were less diverse; compared with nontumor tissue, more. Tumor T cell lymph node origin was a supported hypothesis, not proven.

In germline, CDR1 is SGDLS, CDR2 YYNGEE. The CDR3 contains 16 residues. Trimming took 7 bases from V and 5 from J, leaving 21 bases between them. The origin of this receptor is a female donor with breast cancer. Some clones in this sample may be carry-over from other donors' samples. The sequencing sample was made of axillary lymph node tissue. V usage is TRBV9 and J usage is TRBJ2-2; D perhaps matches TRBD1 (7 bases). Here the CDR3 reads CASAPGVTRGTGELFF. DNA for the CDR3: TGTGCCAGCGCGCCGGGGGTGACCAGGGGGACCGGGGAGCTGTTTTTT.